This TCR beta chain was retrieved from a study of blood T cell repertoires in COVID-19. Whole-study context: Acute and convalescent COVID-19 samples came from the United States, Italy and Spain. Sample material is recorded as cDNA or gDNA derived from T cells, B-cell-depleted T cells, or PBMCs.

Authors' analysis steps: How many nucleated cells were present was estimated from reference gene primer amplification. Produced via immunoSEQ multiplex PCR; TCRdb's table is partial and in-frame only. V, J and clone size reflect that table, while D and trimming were determined from the DNA. Among about 200,000 clones listed, just under 85% were seen once. This CDR3 has 16 amino acids. Losses at the gene ends were 3 bases for V and 0 bases for J; bases not matched to a gene: 4. Germline assignment: CDR1 SGHAT and CDR2 FQNNGV. The TCR originated in a human donor with acute or convalescent COVID-19. The donor label of this sample is uncertain. Sequenced input: peripheral blood. V is TRBV11-2 and J is TRBJ2-3; 9 bases are a match to TRBD1. DNA of the CDR3: TGTGCCAGCAGCTTTACAGGGGGCTCTAGCACAGATACGCAGTATTTT. This translates into CASSFTGGSSTDTQYF.